The next 28 T cell receptor beta chains were all read from a single sample in a study. TCRdb re-called the 5' RACE reads through MiXCR, storing one row per CDR3 protein. This sample carries just under 65,000 distinct CDR3 sequences, around a fifth of them seen once, and the ten largest clones take about 2.7%. Sequencing was performed on memory CD4+ T cells sorted from a lymph node. Sample subset: memory CD4+ T cells, CD4+CD45RO+CD25-. These receptor sequences come from a female donor with breast cancer.

The rearrangement joins TRBV5-1 to TRBJ2-7; 9 bases align to TRBD2. From germline, CDR1 is SGHRS and CDR2 YFSETQ. V lost 4 bases to trimming and J lost 2 bases; unmatched junction nucleotides: 13. CDR3 length equals 17 residues. The CDR3 protein is CASSRGQTSGQTYEQYF. Written as DNA, the CDR3 is TGCGCCAGCAGCCGGGGGCAAACTAGCGGGCAAACCTACGAGCAGTACTTC.

This clonotype was counted between two and nine times. J is TRBJ1-2 and V is TRBV12-3 or TRBV12-4; 10 bases map to TRBD1. The junction had 10 bases not matched to a gene; V was cut back by 5 bases and J by 4 bases. There are 16 residues in the CDR3. This chain's CDR3 is CASSPLGTGDSYGYTF. The CDR3 nucleotides read TGTGCCAGCAGTCCCTTAGGGACAGGGGATAGCTATGGCTACACCTTC.

On this clonotype: Because the CDR3 is missing its conserved closing phenylalanine or tryptophan, this is likely a read error. The chain links TRBV5-1 to TRBJ2-2; unclear D gene. The CDR3 has 14 amino acids. The germline CDR1 and CDR2 sequences are SGHRS and YFSETQ. V was clipped by 0 bases and J by 3 bases, with 6 bases between them. The CDR3 sequence is CASSLAQDTGELFL. In DNA form, the CDR3 reads TGCGCCAGCAGCTTGGCTCAGGACACCGGGGAGCTGTTTCTT.

This clonotype was counted a few times. The rearrangement links TRBV7-2 to TRBJ1-1; weak D call: TRBD1 (5 bases). Germline CDR1 and CDR2: SGHTA and FQGNSA. The CDR3 runs 13 residues. Trimming pared 5 bases from V and 6 bases from J, leaving 13 bases between. This chain's CDR3 is CASSQAWGSEAFF. The CDR3 DNA follows: TGTGCCAGCAGCCAAGCCTGGGGCTCTGAAGCTTTCTTT.

This clonotype was recorded a few times. The genes are TRBV27 and TRBJ2-7; possible D gene TRBD2, 5 bases. V shed 8 bases and J shed 4 bases, with 9 bases lying between them. From germline, CDR1 is MNHEY and CDR2 SMNVEV (reference sequence). CDR3 length: 11 residues. CDR3 sequence reads: CASGRAYEQYF. CDR3 nucleotides: TGTGCCAGCGGGAGAGCATACGAGCAGTACTTC.

There are a few counts of this clonotype. This chain links TRBV20-1 with TRBJ2-7, with TRBD1 as a possible D gene (5 bases). Germline V CDR1 and CDR2: DFQATT, SNEGSKA (reference sequence). Between the trimmed V and J ends, which lost 2 bases and 3 bases, there was a span of 8 bases. The CDR3 loop spans 12 amino acids. This CDR3 is CSARQGSYEQYF. The CDR3, as DNA: TGCAGTGCTAGACAGGGTAGCTACGAGCAGTACTTC.

This clonotype has just a few counts. V and J are TRBV7-9 and TRBJ2-3; D remains ambiguous. Germline lookup yields CDR1 SEHNR and CDR2 FQNEAQ (reference sequence). This CDR3 is built from 13 residues. The V end was cut by 8 bases, the J end by 7 bases, with 16 bases between. CDR3 nucleotide sequence: TGTGCCAGCGGACCGTCATATGGGTATACGCAGTATTTT. Its protein product is CASGPSYGYTQYF.

The chain combines TRBV20-1 with TRBJ1-1; no definite D call. Germline values: CDR1 DFQATT, CDR2 SNEGSKA (reference sequence). V was trimmed by 5 bases and J by 2 bases, leaving 18 bases between them. The CDR3 consists of 15 residues. CDR3 DNA: TGCAGTGCTGGTAAGGTGCTCGAATTAAACACTGAAGCTTTCTTT. Encoded protein: CSAGKVLELNTEAFF.

The sample holds a few counts of this clonotype. The chain links TRBV7-3 to TRBJ2-3, with D perhaps TRBD2 (6 bases). The CDR3 consists of 15 residues. CDR1 is SGHTA, CDR2 FQGTGA, per germline. Trimming removed 5 bases from V and 4 bases from J, with 16 bases in between. The CDR3 DNA reads as TGTGCCAGCAGCCCAACCGGCGGGACGTCAGATACGCAGTATTTT. It yields the protein CASSPTGGTSDTQYF.

On this clonotype itself: One junction end disagrees with the germline gene, perhaps due to a read error. This sequence joins TRBV12-3 or TRBV12-4 and TRBJ2-1; possible D gene TRBD1, 6 bases. CDR3 length equals 13 residues. The CDR3 is CDSSWDTYNEQFF. The CDR3 DNA is TGTGACAGCAGTTGGGACACCTACAATGAGCAGTTCTTC.

This clonotype was detected a few times. The chain links TRBV15 to TRBJ2-5; D could derive from TRBD1 or TRBD2 (6 bases each). V was trimmed by 4 bases and J by 4 bases, leaving 16 bases between them. CDR1 LNHNV and CDR2 YYDKDF come from the germline V gene (reference sequence). The CDR3 is 15 residues long. CDR3 region: CATSIQGQGGETQYF. The CDR3 coding sequence is TGTGCCACCAGCATCCAGGGGCAGGGAGGAGAGACCCAGTACTTC.

In its sample, this clonotype is medium-sized. The chain links TRBV9 to TRBJ2-5; no reliable D call. The CDR3 runs 11 residues. Germline V gene sequence: CDR1 SGDLS, CDR2 YYNGEE. V was cut by 0 bases and J by 5 bases, with 2 bases left in between. The CDR3 loop reads CASSVAETQYF. CDR3 DNA: TGTGCCAGCAGCGTAGCGGAGACCCAGTACTTC.

This clonotype was recorded many times. V and J are TRBV29-1 and TRBJ1-4; D ambiguous. Trimming left V 4 bases short and J 14 bases short, with 8 bases between. CDR1 and CDR2 from the germline V gene are SQVTM and ANQGSEA. The CDR3 sequence is 9 residues long. CDR3 region: CSVASNLFF. The CDR3 nucleotides are TGCAGCGTTGCATCGAATCTGTTTTTT.

This clonotype occurred a few times. The rearrangement uses TRBV19 and TRBJ1-5; D call uncertain. Germline V gene lookup returns CDR1 LNHDA and CDR2 SQIVND (reference sequence). V was clipped by 8 bases and J by 1 base, with 15 bases between them. This CDR3 region has 15 residues. The CDR3 region has the DNA TGTGCCAGTGTACCCGGCCCTGGGAGCAATCAGCCCCAGCATTTT. Translating gives CASVPGPGSNQPQHF.

The J gene is TRBJ2-7, the V gene TRBV7-8, with 8 bases fitting TRBD1. Germline V gives CDR1 SGHVS, CDR2 FQNEAQ. The CDR3 sequence is 16 residues long. V dropped 4 bases and J dropped 9; count of bases not matched to a gene: 17. For the CDR3, the DNA is TGTGCCAGCAGCTCCATCGACAGGGGAGCGATTCCCGGGCAGTACTTC. Translation gives CASSSIDRGAIPGQYF.

In this sample, this clonotype turned up many times. An end of the junction does not agree with germline; a read error may underlie this. The chain joins TRBV6-2 or TRBV6-3 to TRBJ2-2; 11 nucleotides agree with TRBD1. CDR1 is MNHEY and CDR2 is SVGEGT in the germline V gene. There are 17 residues in the CDR3. CDR3 DNA sequence: TGTGCCAGCAGAGTTATCGGACAGGGGGCGAAAACCGGGGAGCTGTTTTTT. Translating gives CASRVIGQGAKTGELFF.

V gene TRBV4-3 combines with J gene TRBJ2-2; unclear D gene. Germline V CDR1 and CDR2: LGHNA, YSLEER. This CDR3 contains 18 residues. Trimming left V 3 bases short and J 3 bases short, with 20 bases between. DNA for the CDR3: TGCGCCAGCAGCCAGGATTATCCGGCTCGGACCGACACCGGGGAGCTGTTTTTT. This encodes CASSQDYPARTDTGELFF.

The CDR3 spells CASSQDATTGSAFF. The CDR3 DNA follows: TGTGCCAGCAGCCAAGACGCGACGACCGGGAGTGCTTTCTTT. The chain recombines TRBV14 with TRBJ1-1, with no clear D. Trimming left V 0 bases short and J 11 bases short, with 16 bases between. The germline gives CDR1 SGHDN, CDR2 FVKESK. The CDR3 sequence is 14 residues long.

This chain connects TRBV20-1 to TRBJ2-1; weak D call: TRBD2 (7 bases). The CDR3 is 15 amino acids. Trimming left V 1 base short and J 2 bases short, with 12 bases between. Germline V gives CDR1 DFQATT, CDR2 SNEGSKA (reference sequence). The CDR3 nucleotides read TGCAGTGCTAGAGGTATAGGGGGGGCCTACAATGAGCAGTTCTTC. Translation gives CSARGIGGAYNEQFF.

DNA of the CDR3: TGTGCCATCAGTGCAGGGGGGCCGCTTTTCTATGGCTACACCTTC. Amino acids: CAISAGGPLFYGYTF. The rearrangement links TRBV10-3 to TRBJ1-2; 7 bases fit TRBD1. The CDR3 contains 15 residues. Germline V gene sequence: CDR1 ENHRY, CDR2 SYGVKD. V gave up 4 bases and J gave up 4 bases; unmatched junction bases: 9.

In its sample, this clonotype was seen a few times. The rearrangement links TRBV11-3 to TRBJ2-7; no definite D call. Germline V CDR1 and CDR2: SGHNT, YENEEA. This CDR3 is built from 12 residues. V shed 3 bases and J shed 7 bases, with 10 bases lying between them. CDR3 sequence reads: CASSLQLGEQYF. In DNA, the CDR3 is TGTGCCAGCAGCTTGCAACTGGGAGAGCAGTACTTC.

The chain is built from TRBV29-1 and TRBJ2-3; 13 bases line up with TRBD2. The CDR3 length is 16 residues. V shed 6 bases, J shed 2 bases, and the junction held 8 bases outside the gene matches. Germline V gene data show CDR1 as SQVTM and CDR2 as ANQGSEA. CDR3 sequence reads: CSVKMGTSGDTDTQYF. CDR3 nucleotides: TGCAGCGTCAAAATGGGGACTAGCGGGGACACAGATACGCAGTATTTT.

This chain connects TRBV7-6 to TRBJ1-5, with D unresolved. V gave up 2 bases and J gave up 2 bases, with 10 bases separating them. Germline V gives CDR1 SGHVS, CDR2 FNYEAQ. The length of the CDR3 is 15 residues. CDR3 region: CASSLREVGNQPQHF. As DNA, the CDR3 is TGTGCCAGCAGCTTACGGGAGGTTGGCAATCAGCCCCAGCATTTT. Full variable domain (outside the CDR3, taken from reference TRBV7-6 and TRBJ1-5): GAGVSQSPRYKVTKRGQDVALRCDPISGHVSLYWYRQALGQGPEFLTYFNYEAQQDKSGLPNDRFSAERPEGSISTLTIQRTEQRDSAMYRCASSLREVGNQPQHFGDGTRLSIL.

A few counts support this clonotype. The chain joins TRBV7-2 to TRBJ2-7; 7 bases are shared with TRBD1. Germline lookup yields CDR1 SGHTA and CDR2 FQGNSA. This CDR3 has 14 residues. V shed 5 bases, J shed 2 bases, and the junction held 6 bases outside the gene matches. Here the CDR3 DNA reads TGTGCCAGCAGCATACAGGGGCCACCCTACGAGCAGTACTTC. Protein: CASSIQGPPYEQYF.

This clonotype showed up just a few times. This chain uses TRBV24-1 with TRBJ2-3; D remains unclear. Deletions cut 0 bases from V and 4 bases from J, with 16 bases between. The CDR3 is made up of 17 amino acids. Germline-derived CDR1 and CDR2 are KGHDR and SFDVKD. The CDR3 DNA reads as TGTGCCACCAGTGATTTGCCACGAGGTAGCCCCCCAGATACGCAGTATTTT. As protein: CATSDLPRGSPPDTQYF.

This clonotype came up a few times. This sequence joins TRBV12-3 or TRBV12-4 and TRBJ2-3; the D call may be TRBD1 or TRBD2 (5 bases each). V was trimmed by 11 bases and J by 2 bases, leaving 20 bases between them. The CDR3 runs 15 residues. In DNA, the CDR3 is TGTGCCGTCACCCCTGAGGGGACCCCCACAGATACGCAGTATTTT. Protein product: CAVTPEGTPTDTQYF.

The sample holds a few counts of this clonotype. J is TRBJ2-5 and V is TRBV7-6; D is uncertain. V dropped 4 bases and J dropped 5 bases, with 14 bases sitting between them. Germline CDR1 and CDR2: SGHVS and FNYEAQ. This CDR3 spans 14 amino acids. The CDR3 is CASSSTSIGETQYF. CDR3 nucleotide sequence: TGTGCCAGCAGCTCAACTTCCATCGGGGAGACCCAGTACTTC.

This chain joins TRBV5-1 and TRBJ2-5, with 9 bases lining up with TRBD2. V lost 5 bases, J lost 4 bases, and 12 bases stayed unmatched. The germline CDR1 and CDR2 sequences are SGHRS and YFSETQ. CDR3 length: 16 amino acids. As DNA, the CDR3 is TGCGCCAGCAGATCGTCTAGCGGGGCGTCTGGAGAGACCCAGTACTTC. Translated, it gives CASRSSSGASGETQYF.